Below, 9 T cell receptor beta chains from the same sample are listed, as sequenced in a study of breast tumors, draining lymph nodes, adjacent tissues. Breast cancer patients provided tissue from their axillary draining lymph nodes. TCRdb re-called the multiplex PCR reads with MiXCR, one entry per CDR3 protein. Among 200,000 or so distinct CDR3 sequences listed, approximately 31% were seen once. Material: axillary lymph node tissue. These receptors were taken from a female donor with breast cancer. Some clones in this sample may be carry-over from other donors' samples.

With respect to this clonotype: An end of the junction differs from the germline gene, which may be a read error. This chain uses TRBV24-1 with TRBJ2-3; a weak D match, TRBD1 (6 bases). Germline assignment: CDR1 KGHDR and CDR2 SFDVKD. The CDR3 sequence is 15 residues long. The CDR3 bases are TGTGCCACCAGTGATTCTAGGACAGAAGGAGAAACGCAGTATTTC. It yields the protein CATSDSRTEGETQYF.

Comment on this clonotype: With a much larger clone just one base away, this may be a read error. This chain joins TRBV6-6 and TRBJ2-3; 9 bases map to TRBD2. Per the germline V gene, CDR1 is MNHNY and CDR2 is SVGAGI (reference sequence). The CDR3 is 16 amino acids. V shed 2 bases, J shed 1 base, and the junction held 4 bases outside the gene matches. In DNA, the CDR3 is TGTGCCAGCAGTTACGGGTTAGCGGGGGGCACAGATACGCAGTATTTT. Protein product: CASSYGLAGGTDTQYF.

In this sample, this clonotype turned up many times. CDR3 loop: CASSPRLSPGPYEQYF. In nucleotides, the CDR3 is TGTGCCAGCAGCCCCCGACTTTCTCCCGGGCCCTACGAGCAGTACTTC. The chain carries TRBV12-3 or TRBV12-4 and TRBJ2-7; D remains unclear. V was shortened by 6 bases and J by 2 bases, with 20 bases between the two germline ends. This CDR3 has 16 residues.

A remark on this clonotype: With a much larger clone just one base away, this may be a read error. CDR3 DNA: TGTGCCAGCTCACCCAGGGGACAGCGCTCCTACAAGCAGTACTTC. Protein sequence: CASSPRGQRSYKQYF. V is TRBV18 and J is TRBJ2-7; the match to TRBD1 covers 7 bases. There are 15 residues in the CDR3. Per the germline V gene, CDR1 is KGHSH and CDR2 is LQKENI.

This clonotype was seen repeatedly, ten times or more. V is TRBV9 and J is TRBJ2-1; 10 bases agree with TRBD2. The CDR3 totals 15 residues. CDR1 and CDR2 (germline): SGDLS, YYNGEE. The junction had 4 bases not matched to a gene; V was cut back by 4 bases and J by 3 bases. CDR3 amino acids: CASSHGLADYNEQFF. The CDR3 coding sequence is TGTGCCAGCAGCCACGGACTAGCGGACTACAATGAGCAGTTCTTC. Using reference TRBV9 and TRBJ2-1 for the parts outside the CDR3, the full variable domain is DSGVTQTPKHLITATGQRVTLRCSPRSGDLSVYWYQQSLDQGLQFLIQYYNGEERAKGNILERFSAQQFPDLHSELNLSSLELGDSALYFCASSHGLADYNEQFFGPGTRLTVL.

About this clonotype: A read error may be the cause here, since a much bigger clone is one base away. CDR3 residues: CASSQGGGFRPSAANVLTF. The CDR3 DNA is TGTGCCAGCAGCCAAGGGGGTGGCTTCCGCCCCTCTGCGGCCAACGTCCTGACTTTC. V is TRBV14 and J is TRBJ2-6; unclear D gene. The CDR3 is 19 residues long. Germline V lookup: CDR1 SGHDN, CDR2 FVKESK.

Regarding this clonotype: This may be a read error: a much more frequent sequence differs by one nucleotide. The CDR3 does not close with the conserved phenylalanine or tryptophan, likely indicating a read error. The limits of the CDR3 on the DNA are not certain, so only TCRdb's listed CDR3 is given. J is TRBJ2-7 and V is TRBV2; the table's TRBD2 call for D was not verified on the DNA. The CDR3 is 14 amino acids long, termini counted. Germline V gene sequence: CDR1 SNHLY, CDR2 FYNNEI. This CDR3 reads CASSEERDTYEQHL.

The chain joins TRBV2 to TRBJ2-1; the match to TRBD1 covers 10 bases. CDR1 is SNHLY, CDR2 FYNNEI, per germline. The CDR3 loop spans 15 amino acids. The trim removed 3 bases at V and 4 bases at J, leaving 3 bases unmatched. This CDR3 reads CASSDGTGAYNEQFF. The CDR3 DNA follows: TGTGCCAGCAGTGACGGGACAGGGGCATACAATGAGCAGTTCTTC.

The sample holds many counts of this clonotype. The V gene is TRBV30, the J gene TRBJ1-4; no clear D gene. The V end lost 5 bases, the J end lost 8 bases, and 12 bases lay between the germline ends. The CDR3 covers 12 residues. Germline V gene sequence: CDR1 GTSNPN, CDR2 SVGIG (reference sequence). This CDR3 reads CAWEGSREKLFF. The CDR3, as DNA: TGTGCCTGGGAGGGAAGTCGAGAAAAACTGTTTTTT.